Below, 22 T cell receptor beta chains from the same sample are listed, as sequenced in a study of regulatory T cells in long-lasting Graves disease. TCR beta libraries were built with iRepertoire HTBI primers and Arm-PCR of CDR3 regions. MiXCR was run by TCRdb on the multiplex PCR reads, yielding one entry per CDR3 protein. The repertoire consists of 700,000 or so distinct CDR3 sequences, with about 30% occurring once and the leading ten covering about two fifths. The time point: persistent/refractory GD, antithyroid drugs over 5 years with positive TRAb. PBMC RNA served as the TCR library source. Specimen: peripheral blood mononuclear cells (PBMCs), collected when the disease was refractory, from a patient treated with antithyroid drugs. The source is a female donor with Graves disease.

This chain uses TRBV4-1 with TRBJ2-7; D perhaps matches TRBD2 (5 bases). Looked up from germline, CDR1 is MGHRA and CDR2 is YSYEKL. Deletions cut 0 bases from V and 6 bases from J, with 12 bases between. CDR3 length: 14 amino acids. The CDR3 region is CASSQDSIGIEQYF. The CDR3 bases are TGCGCCAGCAGCCAAGATTCGATCGGGATCGAGCAGTACTTC.

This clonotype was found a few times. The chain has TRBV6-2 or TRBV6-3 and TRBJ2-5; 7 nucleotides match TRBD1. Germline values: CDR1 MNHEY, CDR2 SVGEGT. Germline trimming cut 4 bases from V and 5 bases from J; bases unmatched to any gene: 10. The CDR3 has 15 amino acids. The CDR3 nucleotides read TGTGCCAGCAGTTTGGGGGACAGTGGAGGTGAGACCCAGTACTTC. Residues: CASSLGDSGGETQYF.

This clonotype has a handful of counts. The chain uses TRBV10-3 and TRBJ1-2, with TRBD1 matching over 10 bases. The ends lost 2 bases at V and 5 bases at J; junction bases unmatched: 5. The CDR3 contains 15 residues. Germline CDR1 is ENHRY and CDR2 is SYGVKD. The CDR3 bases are TGTGCCATCAGTGAGAGGGGACAGGGGCCGTATGGCTACACCTTC. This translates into CAISERGQGPYGYTF.

The CDR3 DNA sequence: TGTGCCAGCACCAGAGGGGGTTTGGGGACCCAGTACTTC. This encodes CASTRGGLGTQYF. The chain joins TRBV12-3 or TRBV12-4 to TRBJ2-5, with D perhaps matching TRBD1 (6 bases). V was clipped by 7 bases and J by 7 bases, with 16 bases between them. This CDR3 has 13 amino acids.

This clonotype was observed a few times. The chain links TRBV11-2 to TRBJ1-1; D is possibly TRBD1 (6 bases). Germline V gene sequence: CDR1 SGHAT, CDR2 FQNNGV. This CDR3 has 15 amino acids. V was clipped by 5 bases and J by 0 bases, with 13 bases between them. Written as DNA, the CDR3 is TGTGCCAGCAGCCCGGCCGGGACACTGAACACTGAAGCTTTCTTT. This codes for CASSPAGTLNTEAFF.

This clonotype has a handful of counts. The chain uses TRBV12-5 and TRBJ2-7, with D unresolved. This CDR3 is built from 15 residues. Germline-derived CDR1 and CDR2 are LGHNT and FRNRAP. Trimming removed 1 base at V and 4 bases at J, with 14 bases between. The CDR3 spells CASGLDPVGSYEQYF. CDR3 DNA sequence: TGTGCTAGTGGTTTGGATCCCGTCGGGTCTTACGAGCAGTACTTC.

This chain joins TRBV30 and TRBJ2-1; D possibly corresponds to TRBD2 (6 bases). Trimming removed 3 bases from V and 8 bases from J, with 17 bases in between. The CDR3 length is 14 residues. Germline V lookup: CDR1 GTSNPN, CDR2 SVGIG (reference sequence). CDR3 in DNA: TGTGCCTGGAGCCAGTTACCCGGACTATATGAGCAGTTCTTC. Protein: CAWSQLPGLYEQFF.

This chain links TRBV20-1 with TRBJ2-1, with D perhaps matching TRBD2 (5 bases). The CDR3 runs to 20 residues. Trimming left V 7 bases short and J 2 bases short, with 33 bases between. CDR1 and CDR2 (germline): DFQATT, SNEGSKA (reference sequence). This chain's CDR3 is CSGAKESTKPFQPPYNEQFF. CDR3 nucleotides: TGCAGTGGAGCTAAGGAGTCGACTAAACCATTCCAGCCACCCTACAATGAGCAGTTCTTC.

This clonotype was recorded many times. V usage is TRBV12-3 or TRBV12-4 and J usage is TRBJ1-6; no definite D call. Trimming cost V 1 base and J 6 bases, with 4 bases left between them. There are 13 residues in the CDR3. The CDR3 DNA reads TGTGCCAGCAGTTTAGGGAGTAATTCACCCCTCCACTTT. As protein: CASSLGSNSPLHF.

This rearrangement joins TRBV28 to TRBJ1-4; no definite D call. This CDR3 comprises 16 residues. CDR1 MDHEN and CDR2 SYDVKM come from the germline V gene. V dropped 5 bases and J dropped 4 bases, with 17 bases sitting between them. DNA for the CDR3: TGTGCCAGCAGTCCGCCCGCCCTGGTTCTTAATGAAAAACTGTTTTTT. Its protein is CASSPPALVLNEKLFF.

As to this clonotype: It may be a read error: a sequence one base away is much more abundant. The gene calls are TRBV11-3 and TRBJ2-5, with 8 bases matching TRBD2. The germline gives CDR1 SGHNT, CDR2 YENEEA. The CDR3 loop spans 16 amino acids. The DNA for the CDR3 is TGTGCCAGCAGCTCAGTAAGCGGGAGTCCCCAAGAGACCCGGTACTTC. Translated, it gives CASSSVSGSPQETRYF.

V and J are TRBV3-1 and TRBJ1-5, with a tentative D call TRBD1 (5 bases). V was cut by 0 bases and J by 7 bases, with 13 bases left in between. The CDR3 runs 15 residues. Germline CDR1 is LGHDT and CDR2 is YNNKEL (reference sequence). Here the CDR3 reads CASSQDNSEGQPQHF. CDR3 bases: TGTGCCAGCAGCCAAGATAACAGCGAGGGGCAGCCCCAGCATTTT.

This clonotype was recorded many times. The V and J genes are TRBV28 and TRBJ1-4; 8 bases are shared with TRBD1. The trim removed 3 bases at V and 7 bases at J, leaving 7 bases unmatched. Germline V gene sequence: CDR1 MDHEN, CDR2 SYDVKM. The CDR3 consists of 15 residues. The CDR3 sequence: CASSLPQTGGEKLFF. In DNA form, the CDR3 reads TGTGCCAGCAGTTTGCCACAAACAGGGGGTGAAAAACTGTTTTTT. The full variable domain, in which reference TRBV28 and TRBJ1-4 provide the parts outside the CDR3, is DVKVTQSSRYLVKRTGEKVFLECVQDMDHENMFWYRQDPGLGLRLIYFSYDVKMKEKGDIPEGYSVSREKKERFSLILESASTNQTSMYLCASSLPQTGGEKLFFGSGTQLSVL.

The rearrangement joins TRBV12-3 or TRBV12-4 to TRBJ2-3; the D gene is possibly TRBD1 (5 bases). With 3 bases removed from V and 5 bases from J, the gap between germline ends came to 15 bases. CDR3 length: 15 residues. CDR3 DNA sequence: TGTGCCAGCAGTTTCGACTGGGGCGTGCAAGATACGCAGTATTTT. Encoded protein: CASSFDWGVQDTQYF.

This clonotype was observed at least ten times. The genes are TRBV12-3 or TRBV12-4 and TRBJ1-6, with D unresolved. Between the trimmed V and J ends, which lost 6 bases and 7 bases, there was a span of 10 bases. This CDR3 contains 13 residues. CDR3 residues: CASSPLENSPLHF. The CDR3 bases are TGTGCCAGCAGCCCCCTAGAAAATTCACCCCTCCACTTT.

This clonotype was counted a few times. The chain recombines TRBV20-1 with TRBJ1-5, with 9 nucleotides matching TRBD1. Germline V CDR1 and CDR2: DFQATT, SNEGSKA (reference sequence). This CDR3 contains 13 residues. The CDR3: CSTGGWDNQPQHF. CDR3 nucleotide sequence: TGCAGCACAGGGGGCTGGGACAATCAGCCCCAGCATTTT.

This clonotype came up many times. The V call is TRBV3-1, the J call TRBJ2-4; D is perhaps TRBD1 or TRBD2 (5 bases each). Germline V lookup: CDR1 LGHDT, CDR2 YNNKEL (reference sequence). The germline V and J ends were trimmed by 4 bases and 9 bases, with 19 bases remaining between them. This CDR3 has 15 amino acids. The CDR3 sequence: CASSRVSGSVTIQYF. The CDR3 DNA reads TGTGCCAGCAGCCGCGTATCAGGGAGTGTGACCATTCAGTACTTC.

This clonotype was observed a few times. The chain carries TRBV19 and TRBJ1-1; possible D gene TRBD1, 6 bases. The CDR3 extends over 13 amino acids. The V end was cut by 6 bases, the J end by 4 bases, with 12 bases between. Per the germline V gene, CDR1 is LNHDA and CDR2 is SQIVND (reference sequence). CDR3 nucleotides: TGTGCCAGTAGGAAACAGGGCGGCACTGAAGCTTTCTTT. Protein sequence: CASRKQGGTEAFF.

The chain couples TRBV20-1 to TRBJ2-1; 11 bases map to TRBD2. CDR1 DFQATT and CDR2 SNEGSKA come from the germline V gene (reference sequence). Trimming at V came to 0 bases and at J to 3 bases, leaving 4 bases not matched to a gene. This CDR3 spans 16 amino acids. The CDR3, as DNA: TGCAGTGCTAGAGATAGAGGGACTAGCGGCTACAATGAGCAGTTCTTC. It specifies CSARDRGTSGYNEQFF.

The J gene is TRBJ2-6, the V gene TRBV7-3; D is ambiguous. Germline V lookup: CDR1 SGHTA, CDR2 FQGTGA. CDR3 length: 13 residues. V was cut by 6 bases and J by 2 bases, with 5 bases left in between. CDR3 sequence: CASRQPGANVLTF. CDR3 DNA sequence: TGTGCCAGCAGACAACCTGGGGCCAACGTCCTGACTTTC.

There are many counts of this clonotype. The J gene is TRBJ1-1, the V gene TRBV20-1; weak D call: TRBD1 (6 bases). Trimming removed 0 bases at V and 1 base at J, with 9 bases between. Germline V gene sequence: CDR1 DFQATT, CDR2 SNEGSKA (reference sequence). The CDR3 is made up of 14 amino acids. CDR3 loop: CSAREGASNTEAFF. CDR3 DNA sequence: TGCAGTGCTAGAGAGGGGGCCTCGAACACTGAAGCTTTCTTT.

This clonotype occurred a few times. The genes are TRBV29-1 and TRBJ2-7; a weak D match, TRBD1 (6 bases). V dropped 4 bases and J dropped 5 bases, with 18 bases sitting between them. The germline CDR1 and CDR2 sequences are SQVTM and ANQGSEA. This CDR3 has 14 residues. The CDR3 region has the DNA TGCAGCGTTGCTCGGACAGTAAGGAGCCACGAGCAGTACTTC. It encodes CSVARTVRSHEQYF.